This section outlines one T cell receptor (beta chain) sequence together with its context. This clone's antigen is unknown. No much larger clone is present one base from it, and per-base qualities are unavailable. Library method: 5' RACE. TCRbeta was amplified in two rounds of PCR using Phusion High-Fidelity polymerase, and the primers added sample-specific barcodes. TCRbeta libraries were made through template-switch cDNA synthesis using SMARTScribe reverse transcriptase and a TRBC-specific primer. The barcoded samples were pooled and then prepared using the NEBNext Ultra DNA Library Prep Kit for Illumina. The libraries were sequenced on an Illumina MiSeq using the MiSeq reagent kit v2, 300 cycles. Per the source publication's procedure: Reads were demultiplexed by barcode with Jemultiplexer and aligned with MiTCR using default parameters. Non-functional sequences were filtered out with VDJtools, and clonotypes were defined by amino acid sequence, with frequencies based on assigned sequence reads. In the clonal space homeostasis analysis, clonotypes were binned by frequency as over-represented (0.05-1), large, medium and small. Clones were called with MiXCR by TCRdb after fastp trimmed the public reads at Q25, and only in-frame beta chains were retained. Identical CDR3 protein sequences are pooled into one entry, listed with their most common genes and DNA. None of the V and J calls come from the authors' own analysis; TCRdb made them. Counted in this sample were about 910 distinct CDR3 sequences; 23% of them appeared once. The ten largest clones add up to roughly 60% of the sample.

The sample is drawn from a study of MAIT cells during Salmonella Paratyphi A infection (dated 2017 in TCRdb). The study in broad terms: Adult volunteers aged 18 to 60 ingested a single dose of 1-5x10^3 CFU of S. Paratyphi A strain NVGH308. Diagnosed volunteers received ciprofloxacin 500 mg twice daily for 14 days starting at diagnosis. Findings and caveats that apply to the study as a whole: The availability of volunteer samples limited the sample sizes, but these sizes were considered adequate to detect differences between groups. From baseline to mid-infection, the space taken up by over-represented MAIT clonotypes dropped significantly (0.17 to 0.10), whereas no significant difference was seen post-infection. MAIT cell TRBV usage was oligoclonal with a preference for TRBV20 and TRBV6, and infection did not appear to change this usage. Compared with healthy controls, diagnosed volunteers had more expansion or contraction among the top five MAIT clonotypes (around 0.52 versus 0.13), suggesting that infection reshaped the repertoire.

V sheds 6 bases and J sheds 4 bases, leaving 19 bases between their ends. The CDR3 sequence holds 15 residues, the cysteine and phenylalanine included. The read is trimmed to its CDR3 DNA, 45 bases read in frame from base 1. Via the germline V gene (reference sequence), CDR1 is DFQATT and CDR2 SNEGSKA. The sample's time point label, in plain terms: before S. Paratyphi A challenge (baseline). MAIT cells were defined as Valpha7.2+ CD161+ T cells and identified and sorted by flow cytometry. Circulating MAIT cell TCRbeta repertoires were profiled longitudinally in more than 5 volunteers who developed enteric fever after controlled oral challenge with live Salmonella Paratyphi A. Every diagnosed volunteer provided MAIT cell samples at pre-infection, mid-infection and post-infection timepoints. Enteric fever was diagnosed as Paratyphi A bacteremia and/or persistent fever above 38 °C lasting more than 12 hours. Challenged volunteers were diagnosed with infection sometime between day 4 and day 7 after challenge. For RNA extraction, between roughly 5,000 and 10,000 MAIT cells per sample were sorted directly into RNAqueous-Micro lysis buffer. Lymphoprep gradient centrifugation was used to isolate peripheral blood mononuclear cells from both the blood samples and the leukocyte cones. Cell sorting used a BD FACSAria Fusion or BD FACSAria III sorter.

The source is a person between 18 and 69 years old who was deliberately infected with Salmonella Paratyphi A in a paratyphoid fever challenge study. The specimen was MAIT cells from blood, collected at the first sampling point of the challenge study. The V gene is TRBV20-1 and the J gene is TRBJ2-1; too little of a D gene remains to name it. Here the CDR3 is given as CSASRRGFQYNEQFF. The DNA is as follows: TGCAGTGCCAGTCGTCGCGGCTTCCAATACAATGAGCAGTTCTTC.